This T cell receptor (beta chain) was retrieved from a study of cytomegalovirus exposure and HLA in healthy donors. As for the study in general: Within the Caucasian-associated ancestry cluster were around 81% of the roughly 400 genotyped donors.

As for the donors, each was a healthy bone marrow donor. PCR primers comprised 60 Vbeta and 13 Jbeta primers. Clones were read by immunoSEQ multiplex PCR, and TCRdb kept only the in-frame ones, dropping some. The data contain about 130,000 clones, about 68% of them singletons. With regard to this clone: Its antigen remains unidentified. A junction end diverges from the germline sequence, so it may reflect a read error.

The length of the CDR3 is 12 residues. Germline CDR1 SQVTM, CDR2 ANQGSEA. General study points: Later on, an analysis found that several of the most significant clusters appeared to be linked to common viral pathogens, which included parvovirus B19. In a later analysis, specific HLA alleles were associated with around 17,000 TCR beta sequences at a 0.05 false discovery rate.

The chain uses TRBV29-1 and TRBJ2-7, with a possible D match to TRBD2 (6 bases). This TCR was sampled from a human donor in good health. Sample: PBMCs. The CDR3 is CSVGGLSHEQYF. CDR3 coding DNA: TGCAGCGTGGGGGGACTCTCCCACGAGCAGTACTTC.